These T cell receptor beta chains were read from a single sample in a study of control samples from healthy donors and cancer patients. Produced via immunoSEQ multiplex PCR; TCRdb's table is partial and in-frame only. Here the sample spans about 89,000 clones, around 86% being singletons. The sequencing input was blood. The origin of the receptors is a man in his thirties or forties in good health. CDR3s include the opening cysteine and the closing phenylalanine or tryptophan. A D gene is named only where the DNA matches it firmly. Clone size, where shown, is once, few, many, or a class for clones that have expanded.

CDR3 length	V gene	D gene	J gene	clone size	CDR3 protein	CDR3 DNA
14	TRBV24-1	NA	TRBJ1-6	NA	CATSERDNDSPLHF	TGTGCCACCAGTGAAAGGGATAATGATTCACCCCTCCACTTT
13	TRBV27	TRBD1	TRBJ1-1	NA	CASSLQGATEAFF	TGTGCCAGCAGTTTACAGGGGGCCACTGAAGCTTTCTTT
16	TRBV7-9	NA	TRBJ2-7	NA	CASSATSGTNSYEQYF	TGTGCCAGCAGCGCGACGTCCGGGACAAACTCCTACGAGCAGTACTTC
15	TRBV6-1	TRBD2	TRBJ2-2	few	CASSEASGGAGELFF	TGTGCCAGCAGTGAAGCTAGCGGGGGGGCCGGGGAGCTGTTTTTT
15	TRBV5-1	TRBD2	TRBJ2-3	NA	CASSLGQGGADTQYF	TGCGCCAGCAGCTTGGGGCAGGGAGGGGCAGATACGCAGTATTTT
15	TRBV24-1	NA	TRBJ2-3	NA	CATGFRDKNTDTQYF	TGTGCCACCGGTTTTCGGGACAAAAACACAGATACGCAGTATTTT
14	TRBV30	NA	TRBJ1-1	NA	CAWSVQAGGTEAFF	TGTGCCTGGAGTGTACAGGCGGGAGGCACTGAAGCTTTCTTT
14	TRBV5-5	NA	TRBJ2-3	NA	CASSFVASTDTQYF	TGTGCCAGCAGCTTCGTTGCAAGCACAGATACGCAGTATTTT
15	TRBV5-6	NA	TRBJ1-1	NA	CASSLAVGRNTEAFF	TGTGCCAGCAGCTTGGCAGTGGGACGGAACACTGAAGCTTTCTTT
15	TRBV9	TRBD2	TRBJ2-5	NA	CASSVTSGLQETQYF	TGTGCCAGCAGCGTAACTAGCGGGCTACAAGAGACCCAGTACTTC
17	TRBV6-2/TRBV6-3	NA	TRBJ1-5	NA	CASSYRWEGISNQPQHF	TGTGCCAGCAGTTACCGCTGGGAGGGGATTAGCAATCAGCCCCAGCATTTT
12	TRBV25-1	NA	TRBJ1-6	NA	CASSPFDSPLHF	TGTGCCAGCAGCCCGTTTGATTCACCCCTCCACTTT
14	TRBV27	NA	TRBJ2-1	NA	CASSLSFRVNEQFF	TGTGCCAGCAGTTTATCGTTCAGGGTGAATGAGCAGTTCTTC
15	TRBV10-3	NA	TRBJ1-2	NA	CAISESLGGNYGYTF	TGTGCCATCAGTGAGTCGTTGGGCGGAAACTATGGCTACACCTTC
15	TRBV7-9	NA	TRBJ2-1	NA	CASSQGPLSYNEQFF	TGTGCCAGCAGCCAGGGCCCCTTATCCTACAATGAGCAGTTCTTC
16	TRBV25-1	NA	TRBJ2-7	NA	CASSEFSSTVRYEQYF	TGTGCCAGCAGTGAATTTTCGTCGACCGTTAGGTACGAGCAGTACTTC
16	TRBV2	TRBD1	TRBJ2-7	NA	CASRPGQERGSYEQYF	TGTGCCAGCAGGCCGGGACAGGAAAGGGGATCCTACGAGCAGTACTTC
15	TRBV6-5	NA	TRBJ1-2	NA	CASSYDSPPRNGYTF	TGTGCCAGCAGTTACGACAGCCCTCCCCGGAATGGCTACACCTTC
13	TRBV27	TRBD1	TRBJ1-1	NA	CASSLQGRTEAFF	TGTGCCAGCAGTCTACAGGGGAGGACTGAAGCTTTCTTT
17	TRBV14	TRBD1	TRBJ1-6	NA	CASSQDGDRPYNSPLHF	TGTGCCAGCAGCCAAGATGGGGACAGGCCCTATAATTCACCCCTCCACTTT
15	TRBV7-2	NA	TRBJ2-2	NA	CASSLRGASTGELFF	TGTGCCAGCAGCTTAAGGGGGGCGAGCACCGGGGAGCTGTTTTTT
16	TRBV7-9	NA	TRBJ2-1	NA	CASSFPEGGGVHEQFF	TGTGCCAGCAGCTTTCCAGAAGGGGGCGGGGTCCATGAGCAGTTCTTC
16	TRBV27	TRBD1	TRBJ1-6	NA	CASSLWTGGTNSPLHF	TGTGCCAGCAGTTTATGGACAGGGGGCACGAATTCACCCCTCCACTTT
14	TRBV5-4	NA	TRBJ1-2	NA	CASSLRTSNYGYTF	TGTGCCAGCAGCTTACGGACCTCTAACTATGGCTACACCTTC
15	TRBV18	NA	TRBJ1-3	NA	CASSPGPGAGNTIYF	TGTGCCAGCTCACCAGGCCCTGGGGCTGGAAACACCATATATTTT
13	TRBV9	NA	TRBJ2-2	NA	CASSVLVTGELFF	TGTGCCAGCAGCGTTTTAGTCACCGGGGAGCTGTTTTTT
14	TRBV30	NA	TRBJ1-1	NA	CAWSVTVGWSEAFF	TGTGCCTGGAGTGTAACAGTCGGATGGTCTGAAGCTTTCTTT
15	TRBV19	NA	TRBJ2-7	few	CASSIESGVGYEQYF	TGTGCCAGTAGTATCGAATCCGGGGTAGGCTACGAGCAGTACTTC
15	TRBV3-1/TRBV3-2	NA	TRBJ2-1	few	CASSRGRGAYNEQFF	TGTGCCAGCAGCCGGGGCAGGGGTGCCTACAATGAGCAGTTCTTC
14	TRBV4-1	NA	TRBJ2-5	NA	CASSHPTGRETQYF	TGCGCCAGCAGCCACCCGACAGGAAGGGAGACCCAGTACTTC
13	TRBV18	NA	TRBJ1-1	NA	CASSESKNTEAFF	TGTGCCAGCTCAGAGTCGAAGAACACTGAAGCTTTCTTT
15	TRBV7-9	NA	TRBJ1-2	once	CASSLGWQTGDGYTF	TGTGCCAGCAGCTTAGGGTGGCAAACAGGCGATGGCTACACCTTC
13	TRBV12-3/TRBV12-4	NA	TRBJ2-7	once	CASDSTASYEQYF	TGTGCCAGCGATTCGACAGCCTCCTACGAGCAGTACTTC